This entry lists 26 T cell receptor beta chains sequenced from one sample in a study of radiotherapy plus CTLA-4 blockade in lung cancer. Repertoires were generated with immunoSEQ multiplex PCR, while TCRdb's copy carries only in-frame clones and drops some. The sample lists about 33,000 clones, 80% to 90% occurring once. Sequenced here: peripheral blood, sampled from a patient treated with radiotherapy plus ipilimumab. The receptor source for this set is a human donor with non-small cell lung cancer that progressed on radiotherapy plus ipilimumab.

The CDR3 coding sequence is TGTGCCAGCAGTGGCGTCAATAAGTGGCAGTTCTTC. Encoded protein: CASSGVNKWQFF. The chain couples TRBV6-1 to TRBJ2-1, with D unresolved. The CDR3 sequence is 12 residues long. The germline CDR1 and CDR2 sequences are MNHNS and SASEGT. Trimming took off 4 bases at V and 12 bases at J, with 13 bases between the two ends.

For the CDR3, the DNA is TGTGCCATCAGACAGGGGGCGTCTGGAAACACCATATATTTT. Its protein product is CAIRQGASGNTIYF. The genes are TRBV10-3 and TRBJ1-3, with 9 bases aligning to TRBD1. The CDR3 length is 14 residues. V lost 6 bases to trimming and J lost 1 base; unmatched junction nucleotides: 1. Germline V gives CDR1 ENHRY, CDR2 SYGVKD.

V gene TRBV5-1 combines with J gene TRBJ2-2; maybe TRBD1 (7 bases). In germline, CDR1 is SGHRS, CDR2 YFSETQ. The CDR3 sequence is 17 residues long. With 0 bases removed from V and 4 bases from J, the gap between germline ends came to 16 bases. Here the CDR3 DNA reads TGCGCCAGCAGCTTGGCAGGCCAGGGGGGTCGCACCGGGGAGCTGTTTTTT. It yields the protein CASSLAGQGGRTGELFF.

V is TRBV18 and J is TRBJ2-2, with D possibly TRBD1 on 5 matching bases. The length of the CDR3 is 14 residues. Trimming took 6 bases from V and 0 from J, leaving 8 bases between them. Per the germline V gene, CDR1 is KGHSH and CDR2 is LQKENI. The CDR3 region is CASSGQANTGELFF. The CDR3 nucleotides read TGTGCCAGCTCGGGGCAGGCGAACACCGGGGAGCTGTTTTTT.

CDR3 sequence (DNA): TGTGCCAGCAGCTTGGGTCCTAGCGGGGGTTTGCAAGAGACCCAGTACTTC. Encoded protein: CASSLGPSGGLQETQYF. The gene calls are TRBV5-4 and TRBJ2-5, with TRBD2 identical over 10 bases. Germline CDR1 SGHNT, CDR2 YYREEE (reference sequence). The length of the CDR3 is 17 residues. V trimming: 0 bases; J trimming: 2 bases; junction bases outside the gene matches: 7.

This sequence joins TRBV18 and TRBJ1-2; the match to TRBD1 covers 9 bases. Per germline, CDR1 KGHSH and CDR2 LQKENI. Losses at the gene ends were 4 bases for V and 8 bases for J; bases not matched to a gene: 5. This CDR3 has 13 amino acids. The CDR3 DNA is TGTGCCAGCTCACGAGGACAGGGGCGCGGCTACACCTTC. It is translated as CASSRGQGRGYTF.

This chain joins TRBV5-6 and TRBJ2-5; TRBD2 matches at 12 bases. The CDR3 has 15 amino acids. V lost 4 bases to trimming and J lost 7 bases; unmatched junction nucleotides: 8. Germline-derived CDR1 and CDR2 are SGHDT and YYEEEE. CDR3 nucleotides: TGTGCCAGCAGCATCCTAGCGGGGGGGCGCGGGACCCAGTACTTC. Translated, it gives CASSILAGGRGTQYF.

V gene TRBV5-1 combines with J gene TRBJ1-4; D is possibly TRBD1 (6 bases). The length of the CDR3 is 16 residues. The germline V and J ends were trimmed by 3 bases and 0 bases, with 12 bases remaining between them. Germline V gene data show CDR1 as SGHRS and CDR2 as YFSETQ. The CDR3 nucleotides read TGCGCCAGCAGCTGGGAGAGACAGGCAACTAATGAAAAACTGTTTTTT. Its protein is CASSWERQATNEKLFF.

CDR3 amino acids: CASSPTGVGELFF. CDR3 in DNA: TGCGCCAGCAGCCCGACAGGGGTCGGGGAGCTGTTTTTT. The V call is TRBV5-1, the J call TRBJ2-2; TRBD1 agrees at 8 bases. V dropped 4 bases and J dropped 7; count of bases not matched to a gene: 3. Looked up from germline, CDR1 is SGHRS and CDR2 is YFSETQ. The CDR3 contains 13 residues.

This clone has a handful of counts. CDR3 protein: CASTFYEQYF. The CDR3 coding sequence is TGTGCCAGCACCTTCTACGAGCAGTACTTC. The V gene is TRBV27, the J gene TRBJ2-7, with D uncertain. Trimming took 7 bases from V and 3 from J, leaving 4 bases between them. This CDR3 has 10 amino acids. Germline V gene sequence: CDR1 MNHEY, CDR2 SMNVEV (reference sequence).

CDR3 residues: CASSLTGGYEQYF. The DNA for the CDR3 is TGTGCCAGCAGCTTGACAGGGGGTTACGAGCAGTACTTC. The chain recombines TRBV5-4 with TRBJ2-7; 8 nucleotides line up with TRBD1. This CDR3 contains 13 residues. The V segment lost 1 base and the J segment 4 bases; nucleotides outside the gene matches: 1. Germline CDR1 reads SGHNT; CDR2 reads YYREEE (reference sequence).

The chain uses TRBV20-1 and TRBJ1-2; D gene uncertain. The CDR3 loop spans 10 amino acids. Per the germline V gene, CDR1 is DFQATT and CDR2 is SNEGSKA (reference sequence). The CDR3 coding sequence is TGCGCACCAGTCGCGCGGGGCTACACCTTC. It specifies CAPVARGYTF.

The chain couples TRBV19 to TRBJ1-2, with 8 bases identical to TRBD1. Trimming removed 3 bases from V and 7 bases from J; junction bases left unmatched: 10. Germline values: CDR1 LNHDA, CDR2 SQIVND (reference sequence). The CDR3 is made up of 15 amino acids. Written as DNA, the CDR3 is TGTGCCAGTAGTATCCCAGGGACAGGAATTGGTGGCTACACCTTC. This gives the protein CASSIPGTGIGGYTF.

The V call is TRBV18, the J call TRBJ2-7; 7 bases match TRBD1. The CDR3 runs to 14 residues. The V and J ends lost 5 bases and 2 bases, in that order; junction bases with no gene match: 6. Germline V lookup: CDR1 KGHSH, CDR2 LQKENI. In DNA form, the CDR3 reads TGTGCCAGCTCAGCGAACAGGGGCGCCTACGAGCAGTACTTC. Translated, it gives CASSANRGAYEQYF. Full variable domain (outside the CDR3, taken from reference TRBV18 and TRBJ2-7): NAGVMQNPRHLVRRRGQEARLRCSPMKGHSHVYWYRQLPEEGLKFMVYLQKENIIDESGMPKERFSAEFPKEGPSILRIQQVVRGDSAAYFCASSANRGAYEQYFGPGTRLTVT.

This clone was observed a single time. The rearrangement joins TRBV5-4 to TRBJ2-5, with 8 bases fitting TRBD2. The assigned J gene may be wrong: the sequence end matches TRBJ2-7 better. Germline assignment: CDR1 SGHNT and CDR2 YYREEE (reference sequence). The CDR3 spans 15 residues. This chain's CDR3 is CASSSVAGKWDEQYF. In nucleotides, the CDR3 is TGTGCCAGCAGCTCAGTAGCGGGGAAATGGGACGAGCAGTACTTC.

V is TRBV9 and J is TRBJ2-5; 9 bases line up with TRBD2. Germline V lookup: CDR1 SGDLS, CDR2 YYNGEE. V shed 3 bases and J 7 bases; nucleotides not matched to a gene: 4. The CDR3 is 13 amino acids. The CDR3 bases are TGTGCCAGCAGCGATCTAGCGGGGTCGACCCAGTACTTC. Translation gives CASSDLAGSTQYF.

This clone was observed a few times. V gene TRBV5-1 combines with J gene TRBJ2-1; possible D gene TRBD1, 5 bases. V lost 0 bases to trimming and J lost 6 bases, with 16 bases between them. The CDR3 is made up of 16 amino acids. The germline V gene encodes CDR1 SGHRS and CDR2 YFSETQ. The CDR3 DNA is TGCGCCAGCAGCTTGGGGCCTCCCCTTGGGGCCAATGAGCAGTTCTTC. Translated: CASSLGPPLGANEQFF.

The V gene is TRBV19, the J gene TRBJ2-7; 7 nucleotides align to TRBD1. Germline V gene sequence: CDR1 LNHDA, CDR2 SQIVND (reference sequence). This CDR3 comprises 14 residues. Unmatched junction bases numbered 10, after V lost 6 bases and J lost 5 bases. The CDR3 protein is CASRPDRDSHEQYF. DNA of the CDR3: TGTGCCAGTAGACCCGACAGGGATTCCCACGAGCAGTACTTC.

V usage is TRBV18 and J usage is TRBJ2-1; D is unclear. V dropped 0 bases and J dropped 14 bases, with 17 bases sitting between them. CDR1 KGHSH and CDR2 LQKENI come from the germline V gene. The CDR3 loop spans 14 amino acids. The CDR3 DNA reads TGTGCCAGCTCACCACCACCCCAGGTCACCGCCGAGTTCTTC. This translates into CASSPPPQVTAEFF.

The count of this clone is one. The V and J genes are TRBV4-1 and TRBJ2-3, with 10 bases fitting TRBD2. With V trimmed by 0 bases and J by 4 bases, 7 bases remained unmatched. The V gene's germline CDR1 is MGHRA and CDR2 YSYEKL. The CDR3 contains 17 residues. The CDR3 nucleotides are TGCGCCAGCAGCCAAGAAGGCCAGCGGGGGGGCCCAGATACGCAGTATTTT. Translated: CASSQEGQRGGPDTQYF.

The chain links TRBV6-5 to TRBJ1-2; TRBD1 might be the D (5 bases). V lost 6 bases to trimming and J lost 7 bases, with 12 bases between them. The germline gives CDR1 MNHEY, CDR2 SVGAGI. This CDR3 has 12 residues. In DNA form, the CDR3 reads TGTGCCAGCAGGACGGGGGGGGGTGGCTACACCTTC. Protein product: CASRTGGGGYTF.

The chain joins TRBV11-2 to TRBJ2-7, with D possibly being TRBD1 (5 bases). CDR3 length: 17 residues. Trimming cost V 1 base and J 4 bases, with 20 bases left between them. Germline V CDR1 and CDR2: SGHAT, FQNNGV. The chain's CDR3 is CASSLAPPGFAIYEQYF. The DNA of the CDR3 is TGTGCCAGCAGCTTAGCCCCGCCAGGGTTCGCCATTTACGAGCAGTACTTC.

The chain couples TRBV27 to TRBJ1-1; no clear D. Germline CDR1 and CDR2: MNHEY and SMNVEV (reference sequence). CDR3 length: 15 residues. Trimming left V 5 bases short and J 1 base short, with 14 bases between. CDR3 protein: CASSKPSSGNTEAFF. In DNA, the CDR3 is TGTGCCAGCAGTAAACCTTCCAGTGGGAACACTGAAGCTTTCTTT.

This clone was detected a few times. The chain joins TRBV2 to TRBJ1-4; D gene uncertain. V gave up 2 bases and J gave up 8 bases, with 15 bases separating them. The CDR3 is 15 residues long. Germline lookup yields CDR1 SNHLY and CDR2 FYNNEI. CDR3: CASSERRPGGEKLFF. CDR3 nucleotide sequence: TGTGCCAGCAGTGAAAGACGCCCCGGAGGCGAAAAACTGTTTTTT. The full variable domain, completed using reference TRBV2 and TRBJ1-4, is EPEVTQTPSHQVTQMGQEVILRCVPISNHLYFYWYRQILGQKVEFLVSFYNNEISEKSEIFDDQFSVERPDGSNFTLKIRSTKLEDSAMYFCASSERRPGGEKLFFGSGTQLSVL.

The count of this clone is one. The rearrangement joins TRBV6-1 to TRBJ1-6, with a tentative D call TRBD1 (6 bases). The CDR3 is 14 residues long. Germline CDR1 and CDR2: MNHNS and SASEGT. V dropped 6 bases and J dropped 9 bases, with 15 bases sitting between them. The CDR3 reads CASSPGGAGSPLHF. Written as DNA, the CDR3 is TGTGCCAGCAGCCCTGGGGGGGCGGGTTCACCCCTCCACTTT.

This clone appeared once. V usage is TRBV13 and J usage is TRBJ1-1, with D unclear. This CDR3 has 15 residues. CDR1 is PRHDT and CDR2 is FYEKMQ in the germline V gene (reference sequence). Trimming left V 4 bases short and J 9 bases short, with 21 bases between. The CDR3 nucleotides are TGTGCCAGCAGCTCACTAAAGCGAGATTGGTCTAAAGCTTTCTTT. This gives the protein CASSSLKRDWSKAFF.